What follows are 28 T cell receptor beta chains derived from one specimen sequenced in a study of Ad26.COV2.S vaccination and SARS-CoV-2 variants. Treatment indicated: 15 to 20 received Ad26.COV2.S at low or high dose, single or two shots; 5 received placebo; per-sample allocation not given. Day 63 following the first vaccine or placebo injection was when the samples were taken. Libraries were prepared by immunoSEQ multiplex PCR; TCRdb keeps only in-frame clonotypes and omits some of them. In the table there are hundreds of thousands of clones, around nine tenths of which are singletons. The input for sequencing was peripheral blood, taken in a trial of Ad26.COV2.S vaccine versus placebo. The receptors here all came from a person between 18 and 65 years old who received the Ad26.COV2.S COVID-19 vaccine or a placebo.

V and J are TRBV23-1 and TRBJ2-1, with TRBD2 identical over 10 bases. TRBV23-1 is placed among ORFs of uncertain function. The CDR3 length is 19 residues. Trimming removed 7 bases from V and 8 bases from J; junction bases left unmatched: 23. The CDR3, as DNA: TGCGCCAGCAATCCAGGACTAGCGGCTTTCTTTATCTTCCGGGATGAGCAGTTCTTC. It codes for CASNPGLAAFFIFRDEQFF.

The CDR3 loop is CASSLVSDFQETQYF. For the CDR3, the DNA is TGTGCCAGCAGCTTAGTTTCGGACTTCCAAGAGACCCAGTACTTC. The chain recombines TRBV11-2 with TRBJ2-5; maybe TRBD2 (5 bases). Per germline, CDR1 SGHAT and CDR2 FQNNGV. The CDR3 is made up of 15 amino acids. Deletions cut 1 base from V and 1 base from J, with 10 bases between.

The CDR3 DNA is TGCGCCAGCAGCCAAGATCCACTGAACACTGAAGCTTTCTTT. Its translation is CASSQDPLNTEAFF. The gene calls are TRBV4-1 and TRBJ1-1; D not resolved. Trimming removed 0 bases from V and 0 bases from J, with 5 bases in between. The CDR3 is 14 amino acids. Per the germline V gene, CDR1 is MGHRA and CDR2 is YSYEKL.

The genes are TRBV19 and TRBJ2-7, with TRBD2 as a possible D gene (5 bases). Germline V CDR1 and CDR2: LNHDA, SQIVND (reference sequence). The CDR3 has 13 amino acids. With 5 bases removed from V and 5 bases from J, the gap between germline ends came to 13 bases. CDR3: CASSPDPRDEQYF. CDR3 sequence (DNA): TGTGCCAGTAGTCCCGACCCGAGGGACGAGCAGTACTTC.

CDR3 residues: CASSQDSQFKNIQYF. DNA of the CDR3: TGTGCCAGCAGCCAAGATTCCCAATTCAAAAACATTCAGTACTTC. The V call is TRBV4-2, the J call TRBJ2-4; unclear D gene. Trimming cost V 0 bases and J 3 bases, with 9 bases left between them. Germline loops: CDR1 LGHNA, CDR2 YNFKEQ. The CDR3 has 15 amino acids.

The genes are TRBV7-5 and TRBJ2-3; the table's D call, TRBD1, was not checked against the DNA. TRBV7-5 is a pseudogene locus. The CDR3 spans 14 residues. CDR3 nucleotide sequence: TGTGTCCCCTCTTGGGACAGCAAGGAAGATACGCAGTATTTT. It codes for CVPSWDSKEDTQYF.

Details on this clone: At one end the junction does not follow the germline gene, possibly because of a read error. V is TRBV18 and J is TRBJ2-5; D unclear. The CDR3 runs 16 residues. Per germline, CDR1 KGHSH and CDR2 LQKENI. The CDR3: CASSPELVPDQETQYF. The CDR3 DNA follows: TGTGCCAGCTCACCAGAGCTAGTGCCGGACCAGGAGACCCAGTACTTC.

This chain joins TRBV6-5 and TRBJ2-7; TRBD1 matches at 7 bases. Germline lookup yields CDR1 MNHEY and CDR2 SVGAGI. Germline trimming cut 4 bases from V and 5 bases from J; bases unmatched to any gene: 8. This CDR3 has 14 residues. CDR3 in amino acids: CASSSGDSMDEQYF. CDR3 coding DNA: TGTGCCAGCAGTTCCGGGGACAGTATGGACGAGCAGTACTTC.

V and J are TRBV12-1 and TRBJ2-3; the table's D call, TRBD1, has no DNA check behind it. TRBV12-1 constitutes a pseudogene. CDR3 length: 18 residues. The CDR3 DNA is TGTGCCAGCAGCTTATCGCGTGGGTGGACAGGGGACACAGATACGCAGTATTTT. This gives the protein CASSLSRGWTGDTDTQYF.

Comment on this clone: This sample includes further DNA sequences coding for the same CDR3. V usage is TRBV5-1 and J usage is TRBJ2-5; D perhaps matches TRBD1 (5 bases). CDR1 and CDR2 from the germline V gene are SGHRS and YFSETQ. The CDR3 sequence is 14 residues long. The ends were cut back, 0 bases at V and 4 bases at J, with 10 bases in the middle. The CDR3 DNA follows: TGCGCCAGCAGCTTGGGGCAGGGCGGAGAGACCCAGTACTTC. It translates to CASSLGQGGETQYF.

The J gene is TRBJ2-5, the V gene TRBV19; 8 bases agree with TRBD2. Germline CDR1 and CDR2: LNHDA and SQIVND (reference sequence). With 7 bases clipped from V and 5 bases from J, the junction kept 9 bases outside the gene matches. This CDR3 is built from 14 residues. CDR3 bases: TGTGCCAGTACCACGTCAGCGGGAGTGGAGACCCAGTACTTC. This encodes CASTTSAGVETQYF.

A single count supports this clone. V gene TRBV5-1 combines with J gene TRBJ1-2; 8 nucleotides agree with TRBD1. The CDR3 length is 14 residues. The V gene's germline CDR1 is SGHRS and CDR2 YFSETQ. With V trimmed by 1 base and J by 4 bases, 3 bases remained unmatched. CDR3 protein: CASSLIQGAYGYTF. CDR3 sequence (DNA): TGCGCCAGCAGCTTGATCCAGGGGGCCTATGGCTACACCTTC.

This clone was counted only a few times. The chain is built from TRBV19 and TRBJ2-4, with 11 bases aligning to TRBD2. V gave up 6 bases and J gave up 8 bases; unmatched junction bases: 9. Germline V gives CDR1 LNHDA, CDR2 SQIVND (reference sequence). The CDR3 has 15 residues. For the CDR3, the DNA is TGTGCCAGTAGGAGCGTCTTAGCGGGAGGGGACATTCAGTACTTC. Translation: CASRSVLAGGDIQYF. Full variable domain (missing parts from reference TRBV19 and TRBJ2-4): DGGITQSPKYLFRKEGQNVTLSCEQNLNHDAMYWYRQDPGQGLRLIYYSQIVNDFQKGDIAEGYSVSREKKESFPLTVTSAQKNPTAFYLCASRSVLAGGDIQYFGAGTRLSVL.

The genes are TRBV7-9 and TRBJ2-7; 8 nucleotides align to TRBD1. This CDR3 has 14 residues. Germline V lookup: CDR1 SEHNR, CDR2 FQNEAQ (reference sequence). Losses at the gene ends were 6 bases for V and 2 bases for J; bases not matched to a gene: 6. CDR3 loop: CASRPGTGPYEQYF. The CDR3 DNA is TGTGCCAGCAGACCCGGGACAGGTCCCTACGAGCAGTACTTC.

V and J are TRBV11-2 and TRBJ2-1; the match to TRBD2 covers 9 bases. CDR3 length equals 16 residues. Trimming at V came to 3 bases and at J to 5 bases, leaving 8 bases not matched to a gene. Germline V gives CDR1 SGHAT, CDR2 FQNNGV. The CDR3, as DNA: TGTGCCAGCAGCTTCCAGTTAGCGGGAGAGAACAATGAGCAGTTCTTC. Protein product: CASSFQLAGENNEQFF.

The rearrangement links TRBV9 to TRBJ2-3; D possibly corresponds to TRBD2 (6 bases). The CDR3 consists of 15 residues. Germline CDR1 and CDR2: SGDLS and YYNGEE. V was trimmed by 3 bases and J by 4 bases, leaving 15 bases between them. CDR3 sequence reads: CASSATGLTSDTQYF. DNA of the CDR3: TGTGCCAGCAGCGCCACCGGACTAACATCAGATACGCAGTATTTT.

The chain links TRBV6-5 to TRBJ2-1; maybe TRBD2 (7 bases). V lost 0 bases and J 9 bases, leaving 18 bases between the germline ends. This CDR3 is 16 amino acids long. Germline V CDR1 and CDR2: MNHEY, SVGAGI. In DNA, the CDR3 is TGTGCCAGCAGTTACTCGATAGACGGGGGGCGGACTGAGCAGTTCTTC. Residues: CASSYSIDGGRTEQFF.

V and J are TRBV7-2 and TRBJ2-1; TRBD1 agrees at 7 bases. With V trimmed by 5 bases and J by 9 bases, 4 bases remained unmatched. Germline values: CDR1 SGHTA, CDR2 FQGNSA. The CDR3 covers 12 residues. DNA for the CDR3: TGTGCCAGCAGCCGGACAGGAGTTGAGCAGTTCTTC. Translating it yields CASSRTGVEQFF.

The CDR3 loop reads CASSMRTGDLDEQFF. The CDR3 DNA sequence: TGTGCCAGCTCAATGAGGACAGGGGATTTGGATGAGCAGTTCTTC. V and J are TRBV18 and TRBJ2-1; 9 nucleotides align to TRBD1. The germline gives CDR1 KGHSH, CDR2 LQKENI. V lost 5 bases, J lost 8 bases, and 10 bases stayed unmatched. The CDR3 has 15 amino acids.

This clone was observed once. The V gene is TRBV6-1, the J gene TRBJ2-7, with D unresolved. V was trimmed by 2 bases and J by 2 bases, leaving 7 bases between them. There are 13 residues in the CDR3. Germline V gene sequence: CDR1 MNHNS, CDR2 SASEGT. Here the CDR3 reads CASSESGTYEQYF. As DNA, the CDR3 is TGTGCCAGCAGTGAATCTGGGACCTACGAGCAGTACTTC.

The J gene is TRBJ2-1, the V gene TRBV6-2 or TRBV6-3; a possible D gene is TRBD1 (6 bases). The CDR3 covers 15 residues. The germline gives CDR1 MNHEY, CDR2 SVGEGT. The V gene lost 5 bases and the J gene lost 4 bases, with 15 bases spanning the gap. CDR3 sequence: CASSRGQREYNEQFF. CDR3 DNA: TGTGCCAGCAGTAGGGGACAAAGGGAGTACAATGAGCAGTTCTTC.

V is TRBV5-5 and J is TRBJ2-4; D may be TRBD2 (6 bases). Germline V lookup: CDR1 SGHKS, CDR2 YYEKEE (reference sequence). V was pared by 5 bases and J by 7 bases, with 22 bases between. CDR3 size: 16 residues. Here the CDR3 reads CASRRDSGGNGNIQYF. The CDR3 DNA is TGTGCCAGCAGGCGTGACAGTGGGGGGAATGGCAACATTCAGTACTTC.

The J gene is TRBJ2-2, the V gene TRBV24-1; D is ambiguous. This CDR3 has 13 residues. Germline CDR1 and CDR2: KGHDR and SFDVKD. Trimming cost V 4 bases and J 2 bases, with 4 bases left between them. The CDR3: CATSDQNTGELFF. In DNA form, the CDR3 reads TGTGCCACCAGTGACCAAAACACCGGGGAGCTGTTTTTT.

The rearrangement joins TRBV15 to TRBJ2-1; 9 positions agree with TRBD1. Trimming at V came to 5 bases and at J to 10 bases, leaving 9 bases not matched to a gene. The germline CDR1 and CDR2 sequences are LNHNV and YYDKDF (reference sequence). The CDR3 has 14 amino acids. CDR3 residues: CATSGRDRVNEQFF. Written as DNA, the CDR3 is TGTGCCACCAGCGGCCGGGACAGGGTTAACGAGCAGTTCTTC.

The V and J genes are TRBV7-7 and TRBJ2-1; 7 bases agree with TRBD1. The CDR3 spans 15 residues. Germline CDR1 and CDR2: SSHAT and FNYEAQ (reference sequence). The junction had 4 bases not matched to a gene; V was cut back by 5 bases and J by 0 bases. The CDR3 sequence: CASSPQGSSYNEQFF. The CDR3 coding sequence is TGTGCCAGCAGCCCACAGGGGAGCTCCTACAATGAGCAGTTCTTC.

The V and J genes are TRBV9 and TRBJ2-2, with TRBD1 identical over 7 bases. This CDR3 comprises 13 residues. Germline V gene lookup returns CDR1 SGDLS and CDR2 YYNGEE. The junction had 2 bases not matched to a gene; V was cut back by 6 bases and J by 3 bases. The chain's CDR3 is CASTTGYTGELFF. CDR3 nucleotide sequence: TGTGCCAGCACGACAGGGTACACCGGGGAGCTGTTTTTT.

This clone appeared once. This sequence joins TRBV11-2 and TRBJ2-1; tentatively, D is TRBD2 (5 bases). CDR3 length equals 16 residues. Trimming took off 1 base at V and 4 bases at J, with 14 bases between the two ends. Per the germline V gene, CDR1 is SGHAT and CDR2 is FQNNGV. Here the CDR3 reads CASSLGKGREYNEQFF. The CDR3 region has the DNA TGTGCCAGCAGCTTAGGGAAGGGTAGGGAGTACAATGAGCAGTTCTTC.

This clone was seen more than once but under ten times. V usage is TRBV7-8 and J usage is TRBJ1-5; perhaps TRBD1 as D (5 bases). Germline CDR1 is SGHVS and CDR2 is FQNEAQ. V lost 5 bases to trimming and J lost 3 bases, with 8 bases between them. CDR3 length equals 13 residues. CDR3 DNA: TGTGCCAGCAGCGTGGACATCAATCAGCCCCAGCATTTT. It codes for CASSVDINQPQHF.